Listed below are T cell receptor beta chains from one sample, sequenced in a study of OX40 agonist ivuxolimab in advanced cancers. TCRdb's table, derived via immunoSEQ multiplex PCR, lists solely in-frame clones and lacks some. Seen here are 70,000 or so clones, 87% observed once, and the top ten hold 1.3%. Sample: CD4+ or CD8+ T cells sorted from blood, taken in a trial of the OX40 agonist ivuxolimab. The receptor set was obtained from an adult with an advanced solid tumor such as melanoma, head and neck, liver or kidney cancer. Both conserved end residues are part of each CDR3. The order of the fields is V gene, J gene, clone size, D gene, CDR3 DNA, CDR3 protein. The D gene is left open where the match is weak. The size field is filled for only some rows; it gives once, few, many or a size class.

>TRBV5-6|TRBJ2-2|.|.
TGTGCCAGCGGCCCCCTGAACACCGGGGAGCTGTTTTTT
CASGPLNTGELFF
>TRBV28|TRBJ2-3|.|TRBD1
TGTGCCAGCAGTTTACCGGGACAGGGCACAGATACGCAGTATTTT
CASSLPGQGTDTQYF
>TRBV19|TRBJ1-2|.|.
TGTGCCAGTAGTATAGCGGTAGAACAAGCTTATGGCTACACCTTC
CASSIAVEQAYGYTF
>TRBV11-2|TRBJ2-4|.|.
TGTGCCAGCAGCTCCTTACGGAAAGCCAAAAACATTCAGTACTTC
CASSSLRKAKNIQYF
>TRBV5-8|TRBJ1-5|.|.
TGTGCCAGCAGCCGCGGGGCCGAACCCCAGCATTTT
CASSRGAEPQHF
>TRBV10-2|TRBJ1-6|.|TRBD1
TGCGCCAGCGCCGAGGGGACAGGCCTAAATTCAGCCCTCCACTTT
CASAEGTGLNSALHF
>TRBV28|TRBJ2-1|once|.
TGTGCCAGCAGTTTAGAGACAGCCAGCTCCTACAATGAGCAGTTCTTC
CASSLETASSYNEQFF
>TRBV7-2|TRBJ2-6|few|.
TGTGCCAGCAGAGACCTCCCGAGCTCTGGGGCCAACGTCCTGACTTTC
CASRDLPSSGANVLTF
>TRBV18|TRBJ1-3|.|.
TGTGCCAGCTCACCGCTTTCGGAAAGCTCTGGAAACACCATATATTTT
CASSPLSESSGNTIYF
>TRBV4-1|TRBJ1-2|.|.
TGCGCCAGCAGCCAAGACCGGAGGGGAGAGAGCTTTGGCTATGGCTACACCTTC
CASSQDRRGESFGYGYTF
>TRBV5-1|TRBJ1-5|.|TRBD1
TGCGCCAGCAGCTTGACAGGGGATCAGCCCCAGCATTTT
CASSLTGDQPQHF
>TRBV10-3|TRBJ2-7|once|TRBD1
TGTGCCACCGCGGACAGGGGGCCTTACGAGCAGTACTTC
CATADRGPYEQYF
>TRBV7-9|TRBJ1-1|few|.
TGTGCCAGCACCCAAGTTGGGACCGAGGAGGAGGCTTTCTTT
CASTQVGTEEEAFF
>TRBV18|TRBJ2-7|.|TRBD1
TGTGCCAGCTCACCGACAGGGCGTCCCTACGAGCAGTACTTC
CASSPTGRPYEQYF
>TRBV19|TRBJ1-1|few|TRBD1
TGTGCCAGCAACGGCCAGGGACACAGGGGAGTATCTGAAGCTTTCTTT
CASNGQGHRGVSEAFF
>TRBV2|TRBJ2-7|.|TRBD1
TGTGCCAGCAGTGGGACGGGACAGTTAAAACCCTCCTACGAGCAGTACTTC
CASSGTGQLKPSYEQYF
>TRBV6-1|TRBJ1-1|.|.
TGTGCCAGCGGGTCTCCCCGGGGGAACACTGAAGCTTTCTTT
CASGSPRGNTEAFF
>TRBV6-5|TRBJ1-2|.|.
TGTGCCAGCAGTTACGTGGGGAATTCCCACTATGGCTACACCTTC
CASSYVGNSHYGYTF
>TRBV15|TRBJ1-1|.|.
TGTGCCACCAGCAGACGGAAGACAGGGAACACTGAAGCTTTCTTT
CATSRRKTGNTEAFF
>TRBV27|TRBJ2-5|.|TRBD2
TGTGCCAGCAGTCTCGGGACTAGCGGAGGTCAAGAGACCCAGTACTTC
CASSLGTSGGQETQYF
>TRBV28|TRBJ1-3|.|TRBD1
TGTGCCAGCAGTTCGGTAGGGGGCGGTGGAAACACCATATATTTT
CASSSVGGGGNTIYF
>TRBV30|TRBJ2-3|.|.
TGTGCCTGGAGCCAGAAGACGCAGTATTTT
CAWSQKTQYF
>TRBV30|TRBJ1-1|.|.
TGTGCCTGGAGTTTTGGGATAAACACTGAAGCTTTCTTT
CAWSFGINTEAFF
>TRBV10-3|TRBJ1-4|.|TRBD1
TGTGCCACTAGTGACAGGGAAGGAGAAAAACTGTTTTTT
CATSDREGEKLFF